These 21 T cell receptor beta chains were sequenced from one sample in a study of spatial heterogeneity in lung cancer. TCRdb re-called the 5' RACE reads through MiXCR, storing one row per CDR3 protein. The sample has 13,000 or so distinct CDR3 sequences, under 5% seen once. The time point denotes: sample taken at primary tumor resection. Extraction of whole RNA from tumor, nontumor lung or frozen PBMC preceded unsorted sequencing. This sample comprised PBMCs, obtained at surgery. These receptors were obtained from a male donor with early-stage non-small cell lung cancer.

A remark on this clonotype: This beta chain is an unintended read in a library built for alpha chains; its size means little. The chain is built from TRBV25-1 and TRBJ2-3; D uncertain. Deletions cut 4 bases from V and 2 bases from J, with 10 bases between. CDR3 length: 14 amino acids. The V gene's germline CDR1 is MGHDK and CDR2 SYGVNS. CDR3 bases: TGTGCCAGCAGTGGGACCTACTACACAGATACGCAGTATTTT. Residues: CASSGTYYTDTQYF.

At least ten counts were recorded for this clonotype. The library was prepared for alpha chains; this beta chain is a stray read, so its frequency means little. The chain uses TRBV5-1 and TRBJ2-2; D unclear. From germline, CDR1 is SGHRS and CDR2 YFSETQ. Trimming cost V 0 bases and J 1 base, with 7 bases left between them. This CDR3 region has 15 residues. Here the CDR3 DNA reads TGCGCCAGCAGCTTGGCCGGTGGGAACACCGGGGAGCTGTTTTTT. It encodes CASSLAGGNTGELFF.

This clonotype was found many times. The junction shows a germline mismatch at one end, possibly a read error. This beta chain is an off-target read within a library intended for alpha chains, so its frequency means little. The chain carries TRBV28 and TRBJ2-2, with 8 bases that match TRBD1. The germline V gene has CDR1 MDHEN and CDR2 SYDVKM. The length of the CDR3 is 16 residues. The CDR3 sequence: CASSPFRTGNAGELFF. For the CDR3, the DNA is TGTGCCAGCAGTCCCTTCAGGACAGGGAACGCCGGGGAGCTGTTTTTT. The variable domain in full, completed from reference TRBV28 and TRBJ2-2, reads DVKVTQSSRYLVKRTGEKVFLECVQDMDHENMFWYRQDPGLGLRLIYFSYDVKMKEKGDIPEGYSVSREKKERFSLILESASTNQTSMYLCASSPFRTGNAGELFFGEGSRLTVL.

This clonotype was recorded many times. Little can be read into the size of this beta chain, an off-target read in a library designed for alpha chains. The CDR3 sequence is CASSDRGLAKNIQYF. For the CDR3, the DNA is TGTGCCAGCAGCGACAGGGGATTAGCCAAAAACATTCAGTACTTC. The chain joins TRBV5-4 to TRBJ2-4; TRBD1 matches at 8 bases. Germline V lookup: CDR1 SGHNT, CDR2 YYREEE (reference sequence). V shed 4 bases, J shed 0 bases, and the junction held 3 bases outside the gene matches. CDR3 length equals 15 residues.

On this clonotype: This beta chain was picked up by a library intended for alpha chains and is off target, so its count carries little meaning. The rearrangement uses TRBV5-1 and TRBJ2-1; D uncertain. Trimming pared 0 bases from V and 0 bases from J, leaving 7 bases between. CDR1 is SGHRS, CDR2 YFSETQ, per germline. The CDR3 consists of 15 residues. The CDR3 is CASSLAQNSYNEQFF. The CDR3 DNA reads as TGCGCCAGCAGCTTGGCACAGAACTCCTACAATGAGCAGTTCTTC. The variable domain in full, with the rest retrieved from reference TRBV5-1 and TRBJ2-1, is KAGVTQTPRYLIKTRGQQVTLSCSPISGHRSVSWYQQTPGQGLQFLFEYFSETQRNKGNFPGRFSGRQFSNSRSEMNVSTLELGDSALYLCASSLAQNSYNEQFFGPGTRLTVL.

This clonotype showed up many times. This beta chain came through as a stray read in a library set up for alpha chains, and its size says little. The V gene is TRBV20-1, the J gene TRBJ2-1, with TRBD2 matching over 11 bases. CDR1 is DFQATT and CDR2 is SNEGSKA in the germline V gene (reference sequence). V shed 6 bases and J 6 bases; nucleotides not matched to a gene: 10. CDR3 length equals 15 residues. CDR3 residues: CSAQPGTSGINEQFF. The CDR3 DNA reads TGCAGTGCGCAACCCGGGACTAGCGGTATCAATGAGCAGTTCTTC.

This clonotype appeared many times. This beta chain slipped into a library made for alpha chains as a stray read, so its size is not meaningful. The chain employs TRBV7-2 and TRBJ2-3; no definite D call. The CDR3 runs 14 residues. Trimming removed 3 bases from V and 2 bases from J, with 9 bases in between. Per the germline V gene, CDR1 is SGHTA and CDR2 is FQGNSA. For the CDR3, the DNA is TGTGCCAGCAGCTTGTCCGGCTCCACAGATACGCAGTATTTT. Translating it yields CASSLSGSTDTQYF.

This clonotype was seen a handful of times. The library was designed around alpha chains, so this beta chain is a stray read whose abundance carries little weight. This chain joins TRBV4-3 and TRBJ2-1; 8 nucleotides agree with TRBD1. Germline assignment: CDR1 LGHNA and CDR2 YSLEER. The CDR3 loop spans 14 amino acids. V dropped 8 bases and J dropped 3; count of bases not matched to a gene: 6. CDR3 DNA sequence: TGCGCCAGCGGCGCCGGGACAGGCTACAATGAGCAGTTCTTC. Protein product: CASGAGTGYNEQFF.

In its sample, this clonotype was seen many times. For a library built for alpha chains, this beta chain is a stray read; little rests on its size. The CDR3 region has the DNA TGCGCCAGCAGTGACGAGAAAAACACTGAAGCTTTCTTT. It codes for CASSDEKNTEAFF. The chain has TRBV10-1 and TRBJ1-1; no clear D gene. V was clipped by 3 bases and J by 2 bases, with 7 bases between them. This CDR3 has 13 residues. The germline V gene has CDR1 WNHNN and CDR2 SYGVQD (reference sequence).

Many counts were recorded for this clonotype. A library prepared for alpha chains yielded this beta chain as an off-target read; its size is of little meaning. The rearrangement links TRBV6-2 or TRBV6-3 to TRBJ2-3; 7 bases fit TRBD2. V lost 0 bases and J lost 8; bases outside the gene matches: 8. The germline V gene encodes CDR1 MNHEY and CDR2 SVGEGT. This CDR3 has 15 residues. The CDR3 bases are TGTGCCAGCAGTTACTCTGGGGGGGACCTTGGTACGCAGTATTTT. Its protein is CASSYSGGDLGTQYF.

This clonotype appeared many times. The library was prepared for alpha chains; this beta chain is a stray read, so its frequency means little. The chain recombines TRBV18 with TRBJ2-6; D gene ambiguous. From germline, CDR1 is KGHSH and CDR2 LQKENI. The CDR3 loop spans 15 amino acids. V lost 2 bases and J 1 base, leaving 6 bases between the germline ends. The CDR3 nucleotides are TGTGCCAGCTCACCAGAGTTTTCTGGGGCCAACGTCCTGACTTTC. Encoded protein: CASSPEFSGANVLTF.

This clonotype appeared a few times. This beta chain appears as a stray read in a library generated for alpha chains; its size is not informative. DNA of the CDR3: TGTGCCAGCAGTTATGGCGGCCAAGAGACCCAGTACTTC. This encodes CASSYGGQETQYF. The chain couples TRBV6-6 to TRBJ2-5; D remains ambiguous. The CDR3 length is 13 residues. The germline gives CDR1 MNHNY, CDR2 SVGAGI (reference sequence). V was cut by 3 bases and J by 1 base, with 6 bases left in between.

A word on this clonotype: This beta chain is a stray sequence in a library constructed for alpha chains; its clone size is not meaningful. V and J are TRBV19 and TRBJ2-3; 7 bases line up with TRBD2. The CDR3 length is 15 residues. Germline CDR1 and CDR2: LNHDA and SQIVND (reference sequence). V dropped 5 bases and J dropped 1; count of bases not matched to a gene: 6. The CDR3 coding sequence is TGTGCCAGTAGTGCCCGCGGGAGCGGCACAGATACGCAGTATTTT. It specifies CASSARGSGTDTQYF.

For this clonotype: This beta chain is a stray sequence in a library constructed for alpha chains; its clone size is not meaningful. The rearrangement links TRBV19 to TRBJ2-1; D is perhaps TRBD1 (6 bases). Germline CDR1 and CDR2: LNHDA and SQIVND (reference sequence). This CDR3 contains 14 residues. Trimming left V 8 bases short and J 5 bases short, with 16 bases between. CDR3 amino acids: CASCEQGIDNEQFF. The CDR3 DNA sequence: TGTGCCAGTTGTGAACAGGGTATAGACAATGAGCAGTTCTTC.

Ten or more counts support this clonotype. As an off-target read in a library built for alpha chains, this beta chain has a frequency of little significance. The J gene is TRBJ1-4, the V gene TRBV27, with no clear D. The CDR3 has 15 amino acids. The V end was cut by 7 bases, the J end by 8 bases, with 20 bases between. From germline, CDR1 is MNHEY and CDR2 SMNVEV (reference sequence). CDR3 sequence (DNA): TGTGCCAGCAAACCCCGGGCGGGGATAGGAGAAAAACTGTTTTTT. This translates into CASKPRAGIGEKLFF.

Comment on this clonotype: This beta chain was picked up by a library intended for alpha chains and is off target, so its count carries little meaning. The chain uses TRBV3-1 and TRBJ1-6; D ambiguous. The germline V gene encodes CDR1 LGHDT and CDR2 YNNKEL (reference sequence). V was clipped by 4 bases and J by 5 bases, with 6 bases between them. There are 13 residues in the CDR3. This chain's CDR3 is CASSPRDNSPLHF. CDR3 DNA sequence: TGTGCCAGCAGCCCGCGGGATAATTCACCCCTCCACTTT. Together with reference TRBV3-1 and TRBJ1-6, the CDR3 gives the full variable domain: DTAVSQTPKYLVTQMGNDKSIKCEQNLGHDTMYWYKQDSKKFLKIMFSYNNKELIINETVPNRFSPKSPDKAHLNLHINSLELGDSAVYFCASSPRDNSPLHFGNGTRLTVT.

The sample holds a few counts of this clonotype. A much bigger clone sits one base away, suggesting this may be a read error. This beta chain came through as a stray read in a library set up for alpha chains, and its size says little. The chain has TRBV29-1 and TRBJ2-4, with D hard to call. The CDR3 is made up of 12 amino acids. Per germline, CDR1 SQVTM and CDR2 ANQGSEA. As DNA, the CDR3 is TGCAGCGTTGAAACAGAGGCAAACATTCGGTACTTC. Its protein product is CSVETEANIRYF.

This clonotype has ten or more counts. This beta chain appears as a stray read in a library generated for alpha chains; its size is not informative. The chain recombines TRBV20-1 with TRBJ2-1; 10 positions match TRBD2. The CDR3 is 15 residues long. CDR1 is DFQATT and CDR2 is SNEGSKA in the germline V gene (reference sequence). V gave up 2 bases and J gave up 7 bases; unmatched junction bases: 8. Here the CDR3 DNA reads TGCAGTGCTAGAAAGGGGGGACTAGCGAGGAATGAGCAGTTCTTC. Amino acid sequence: CSARKGGLARNEQFF.

In this sample, this clonotype turned up many times. Because the library targeted alpha chains, this beta chain is an off-target read whose size means little. The V and J genes are TRBV14 and TRBJ1-2; D remains ambiguous. The germline V gene encodes CDR1 SGHDN and CDR2 FVKESK. The CDR3 extends over 13 amino acids. Trimming removed 2 bases from V and 4 bases from J, with 8 bases in between. The CDR3 reads CASSQNFGYGYTF. DNA of the CDR3: TGTGCCAGCAGCCAAAACTTTGGCTATGGCTACACCTTC.

This clonotype has a count of ten or more. For a library built for alpha chains, this beta chain is a stray read; little rests on its size. The genes are TRBV7-2 and TRBJ2-7, with 10 bases fitting TRBD2. The V gene end was trimmed by 5 bases and the J gene end by 6 bases; junction bases not matched to a gene: 4. In germline, CDR1 is SGHTA, CDR2 FQGNSA. The CDR3 contains 13 residues. The CDR3 sequence is CASSKIAGGEQYF. The CDR3 nucleotides are TGTGCCAGCAGCAAAATAGCGGGAGGCGAGCAGTACTTC.

This clonotype was counted ten times or more. This beta chain is off target for a library built for alpha chains, so its abundance means little. This chain connects TRBV28 to TRBJ1-5, with D possibly being TRBD1 (5 bases). The CDR3 is made up of 14 amino acids. V was cut by 5 bases and J by 6 bases, with 14 bases left in between. Germline V CDR1 and CDR2: MDHEN, SYDVKM. CDR3 loop: CASSTDRIGQPQHF. In DNA form, the CDR3 reads TGTGCCAGCAGTACCGACAGAATAGGTCAGCCCCAGCATTTT.